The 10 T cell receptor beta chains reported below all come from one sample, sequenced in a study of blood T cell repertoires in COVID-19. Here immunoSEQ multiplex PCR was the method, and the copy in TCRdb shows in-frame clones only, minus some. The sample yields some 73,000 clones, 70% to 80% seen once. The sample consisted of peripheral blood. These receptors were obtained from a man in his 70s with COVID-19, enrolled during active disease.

This chain's CDR3 is CASSPTGGLNTEAFF. CDR3 nucleotides: TGTGCCAGCAGTCCGACAGGGGGTTTGAACACTGAAGCTTTCTTT. The chain couples TRBV6-4 to TRBJ1-1; 9 positions match TRBD1. CDR3 size: 15 residues. Germline V lookup: CDR1 MRHNA, CDR2 SNTAGT. The ends lost 5 bases at V and 0 bases at J; junction bases unmatched: 4.

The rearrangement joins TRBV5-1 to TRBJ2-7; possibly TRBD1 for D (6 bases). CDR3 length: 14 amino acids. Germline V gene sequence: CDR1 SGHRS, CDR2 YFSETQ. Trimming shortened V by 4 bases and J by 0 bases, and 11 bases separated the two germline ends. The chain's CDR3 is CASSPDSVSYEQYF. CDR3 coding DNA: TGCGCCAGCAGCCCGGACAGTGTCTCCTACGAGCAGTACTTC.

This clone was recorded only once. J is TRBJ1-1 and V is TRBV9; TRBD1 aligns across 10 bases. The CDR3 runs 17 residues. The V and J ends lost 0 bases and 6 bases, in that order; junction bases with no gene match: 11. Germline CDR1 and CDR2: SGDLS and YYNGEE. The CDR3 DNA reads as TGTGCCAGCAGCGTAGGACAGGGGGCTTTTCAGGTCCCTGAAGCTTTCTTT. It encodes CASSVGQGAFQVPEAFF.

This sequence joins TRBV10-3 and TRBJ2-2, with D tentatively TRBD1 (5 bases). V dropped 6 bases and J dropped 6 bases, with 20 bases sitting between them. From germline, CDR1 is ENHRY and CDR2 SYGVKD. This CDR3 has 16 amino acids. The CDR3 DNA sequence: TGTGCCATCAGCCAGACAGTTTCTACCGGACCCGGGGAGCTGTTTTTT. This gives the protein CAISQTVSTGPGELFF.

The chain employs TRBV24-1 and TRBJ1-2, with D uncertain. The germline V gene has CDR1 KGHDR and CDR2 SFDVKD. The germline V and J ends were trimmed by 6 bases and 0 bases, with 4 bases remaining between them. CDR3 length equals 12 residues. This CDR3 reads CATSSSNYGYTF. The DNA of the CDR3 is TGTGCCACCAGTTCTTCTAACTATGGCTACACCTTC.

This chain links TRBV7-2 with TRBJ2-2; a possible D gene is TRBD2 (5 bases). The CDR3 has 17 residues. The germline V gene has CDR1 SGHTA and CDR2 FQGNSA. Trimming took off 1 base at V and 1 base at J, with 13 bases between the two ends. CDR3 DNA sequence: TGTGCCAGCAGCTTAGACGGACTGACCTTGAACACCGGGGAGCTGTTTTTT. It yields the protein CASSLDGLTLNTGELFF.

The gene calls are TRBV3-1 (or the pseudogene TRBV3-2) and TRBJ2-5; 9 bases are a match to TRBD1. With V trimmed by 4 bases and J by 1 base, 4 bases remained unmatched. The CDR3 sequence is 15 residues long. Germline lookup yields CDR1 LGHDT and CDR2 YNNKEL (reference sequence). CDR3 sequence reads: CASSLGQGIQETQYF. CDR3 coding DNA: TGTGCCAGCAGCCTTGGACAGGGGATCCAAGAGACCCAGTACTTC.

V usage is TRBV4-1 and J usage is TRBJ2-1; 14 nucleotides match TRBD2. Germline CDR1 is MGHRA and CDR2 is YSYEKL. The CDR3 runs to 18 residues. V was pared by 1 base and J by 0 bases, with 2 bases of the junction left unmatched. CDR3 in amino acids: CASSQGLAGGSSYNEQFF. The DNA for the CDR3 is TGCGCCAGCAGCCAAGGACTAGCGGGAGGGAGCTCCTACAATGAGCAGTTCTTC.

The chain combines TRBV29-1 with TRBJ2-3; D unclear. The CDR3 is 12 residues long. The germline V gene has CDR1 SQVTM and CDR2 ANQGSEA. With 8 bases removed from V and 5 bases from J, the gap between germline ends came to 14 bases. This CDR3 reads CSSTFSGDTQYF. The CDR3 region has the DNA TGCAGCTCAACTTTTTCAGGAGATACGCAGTATTTT.

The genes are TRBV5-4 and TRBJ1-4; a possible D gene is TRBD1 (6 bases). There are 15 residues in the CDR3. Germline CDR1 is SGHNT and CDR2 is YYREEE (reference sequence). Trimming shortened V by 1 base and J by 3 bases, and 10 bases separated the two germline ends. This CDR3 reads CASSLSTGSNEKLFF. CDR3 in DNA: TGTGCCAGCAGCTTGTCGACAGGCTCTAATGAAAAACTGTTTTTT.